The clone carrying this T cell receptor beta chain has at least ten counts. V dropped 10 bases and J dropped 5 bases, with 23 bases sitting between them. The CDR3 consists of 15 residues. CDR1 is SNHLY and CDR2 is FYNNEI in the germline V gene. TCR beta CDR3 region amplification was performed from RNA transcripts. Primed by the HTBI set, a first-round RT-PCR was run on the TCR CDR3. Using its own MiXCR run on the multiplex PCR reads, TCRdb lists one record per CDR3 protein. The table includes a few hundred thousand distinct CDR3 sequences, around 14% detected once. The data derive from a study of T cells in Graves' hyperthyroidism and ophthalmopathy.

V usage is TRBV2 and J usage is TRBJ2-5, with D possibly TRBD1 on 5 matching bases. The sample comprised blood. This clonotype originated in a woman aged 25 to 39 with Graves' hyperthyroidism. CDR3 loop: CATRTGQFQWETQYF. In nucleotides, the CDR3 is TGTGCCACCAGAACAGGACAATTCCAATGGGAGACCCAGTACTTC.